The rows below give T cell receptor beta chains drawn from one sample of a study of PD-1 blockade in classical Hodgkin lymphoma. Data came from immunoSEQ multiplex PCR; TCRdb stores just in-frame clones and leaves some out. The top ten clones hold approximately 2.5% of a sample with tens of thousands of clones, over 90% of them seen once. The specimen sequenced was peripheral blood mononuclear cells (PBMCs). These receptors were taken from a human donor with classical Hodgkin lymphoma. Both conserved end residues are part of each CDR3. The D gene is left open where the match is weak. Expanded clones are given a class, and other clones once, few, many or no size at all.

D	J	size	V	length	DNA	CDR3
.	TRBJ1-3	.	TRBV11-2	17	TGTGCCAGCAGCTTCCGGACCCTAGGGCTGTCTGGAAACACCATATATTTT	CASSFRTLGLSGNTIYF
TRBD1	TRBJ2-7	.	TRBV7-6	14	TGTGCCAGCAGCCCCGGGACAGCAGCCCACGAGCAGTACTTC	CASSPGTAAHEQYF
TRBD1	TRBJ2-1	.	TRBV27	15	TGTGCCAGCAGTTCCAGAGGACAGGCCTACAATGAGCAGTTCTTC	CASSSRGQAYNEQFF
TRBD1	TRBJ2-7	once	TRBV9	13	TGTGCCAGCAGCAGGGGACAGGGTTACGAGCAGTACTTC	CASSRGQGYEQYF
TRBD2	TRBJ2-7	few	TRBV30	15	TGTGCCTGGACCTCTTTAGCGGGAGGGCCCTACGAGCAGTACTTC	CAWTSLAGGPYEQYF
.	TRBJ2-3	.	TRBV5-1	14	TGCGCCAGCAGCTCGACGGGGCGGGAAGATACGCAGTATTTT	CASSSTGREDTQYF
.	TRBJ1-6	.	TRBV6-4	14	TGTGCCAGCAGAGCGACACTGGAGGGATCACCCCTCCACTTT	CASRATLEGSPLHF
TRBD1	TRBJ2-7	.	TRBV7-9	14	TGTGCCAGCAGCTCTCAGGGGGCTTACTACGAGCAGTACTTC	CASSSQGAYYEQYF
.	TRBJ1-5	.	TRBV10-3	12	TGTGCCATCGGGGCCCAAAGTCAGCCCCAGCATTTT	CAIGAQSQPQHF
.	TRBJ2-3	.	TRBV5-1	11	TGCGCCAGCAGCCTAGAGGATACGCAGTATTTT	CASSLEDTQYF
.	TRBJ2-5	few	TRBV1	18	TGCACCAGCAGCCAAGTCTTCCCTAGCGGGGGCCTCCAAGAGACCCAGTACTTC	CTSSQVFPSGGLQETQYF
.	TRBJ2-1	.	TRBV5-1	13	TGCGCCTCCACAGAGGTCTCAGGATCTCGTCCGTTCTTC	CASTEVSGSRPFF
.	TRBJ1-2	.	TRBV4-1	14	TGCGCCAGCAGCCAAGAAACGCGGGGCCATGGCTACACCTTC	CASSQETRGHGYTF
.	TRBJ2-3	few	TRBV4-2	15	TGTGCCAGCAGCCAGGTGGGGACAAGCACAGATACGCAGTATTTT	CASSQVGTSTDTQYF
.	TRBJ2-7	.	TRBV30	12	TGTGCCTGGACCGAGGGGGGTTACGAGCAGTACTTC	CAWTEGGYEQYF
TRBD1	TRBJ1-6	.	TRBV6-5	16	TGTGCCAGCAGTTACGGGGACAGGGCCGCTAATTCACCCCTCCACTTT	CASSYGDRAANSPLHF
.	TRBJ2-3	.	TRBV4-3	15	TGCGCCAGCAGCCAAGTCACCGGGGTCACAGATACGCAGTATTTT	CASSQVTGVTDTQYF
.	TRBJ1-2	.	TRBV7-2	15	TGTGCCAGCGCCCCGGGGTGGGGGCCTAACTATGGCTACACCTTC	CASAPGWGPNYGYTF
.	TRBJ1-4	.	TRBV5-1	15	TGCGCCAGCAGCTTGAAGGGCGGGCTGGGTGAAAAACTGTTTTTT	CASSLKGGLGEKLFF
.	TRBJ1-2	.	TRBV6-1	10	TGTGCCAGCAGTGATAACTTTCCTACCTTC	CASSDNFPTF
TRBD1	TRBJ1-1	few	TRBV6-5	16	TGTGCCAGCAGTTATTCGACAGGGGATATTAACACTGAAGCTTTCTTT	CASSYSTGDINTEAFF
.	TRBJ2-1	once	TRBV7-2	13	TGTGCCAGCAGCTTATTTCTCAACAATGAGCAGTTCTTC	CASSLFLNNEQFF
.	TRBJ2-7	.	TRBV4-1	16	TGCGCCAGCAGCCAAGGAACAGGGCGCCCAACCTACGAGCAGTACTTC	CASSQGTGRPTYEQYF
TRBD2	TRBJ2-3	.	TRBV9	16	TGTGCCAGCAGCGCCCGCGGGGGGCAATACACAGATACGCAGTATTTT	CASSARGGQYTDTQYF
.	TRBJ2-7	.	TRBV2	14	TGTGCCAGCAAATGGGGCAGGGAAACCTACGAGCAGTACTTC	CASKWGRETYEQYF
.	TRBJ1-5	.	TRBV30	16	TGTGCCTGGAGCCTCCCCGGGGCCCTGACAAATCAGCCCCAGCATTTT	CAWSLPGALTNQPQHF
.	TRBJ2-7	once	TRBV11-2	15	TGTGCCAGCAGCCGGATGGGAGCAGGGCCCTACGAGCAGTACTTC	CASSRMGAGPYEQYF
.	TRBJ2-2	.	TRBV6-6	14	TGTGCCAGCAGCCCAGGACTACTGTCCGGGGAGCTGTTTTTT	CASSPGLLSGELFF
.	TRBJ1-5	.	TRBV19	12	TGTGCCAGTAGTGGGAGCAATCAGCCCCAGCATTTT	CASSGSNQPQHF
.	TRBJ1-4	.	TRBV19	15	TGTGCCAGTAGTATCGGCGGGAACCTTAATGAAAAACTGTTTTTT	CASSIGGNLNEKLFF
.	TRBJ2-1	.	TRBV9	14	TGTGCCAGCAGCGTTGGGGGGTCCTACAATGAGCAGTTCTTC	CASSVGGSYNEQFF
TRBD2	TRBJ2-7	once	TRBV6-6	12	TGTGCCAGCAGTCAAGCGGGGTACGAGCAGTACTTC	CASSQAGYEQYF
.	TRBJ1-2	.	TRBV11-2	14	TGTGCCAGCAGCTTAGGCCGGGAGGCGGCTGGCTACACCTTC	CASSLGREAAGYTF
TRBD1	TRBJ2-7	once	TRBV5-4	14	TGTGCCAGCAGCTTGGGACAGGGGGTATACGAGCAGTACTTC	CASSLGQGVYEQYF
.	TRBJ2-3	.	TRBV18	14	TGTGCCAGCTCACAGGGGGTTAGCACAGATACGCAGTATTTT	CASSQGVSTDTQYF
.	TRBJ1-3	.	TRBV6-5	15	TGTGCCAGCAGTCTGGGACATGGGTCTGGAAACACCATATATTTT	CASSLGHGSGNTIYF
.	TRBJ1-2	.	TRBV9	11	TGTGCCAGCAGCTTCACAGGCGGCTACACCTTC	CASSFTGGYTF
TRBD1	TRBJ1-1	few	TRBV2	14	TGTGCCAGCAAGGGACAGGGTGACGGGACTGAAGCTTTCTTT	CASKGQGDGTEAFF
.	TRBJ2-5	.	TRBV18	12	TGTGCCAGCTCACCTATAGGGGAGACCCAGTACTTC	CASSPIGETQYF
.	TRBJ2-2	.	TRBV18	15	TGTGCCAGCTCACCGCTGACGGCGAACACCGGGGAGCTGTTTTTT	CASSPLTANTGELFF
.	TRBJ1-2	.	TRBV19	13	TGTGCCAGTACCCCTTCGGCGTTCTATGGCTACACCTTC	CASTPSAFYGYTF
.	TRBJ1-1	.	TRBV4-2	12	TGTGCCAGCAGCCCGAACGGGGTTGAAGCTTTCTTT	CASSPNGVEAFF